Reported below is one T cell receptor beta chain. V shed 6 bases, J shed 5 bases, and the junction held 12 bases outside the gene matches. Germline values: CDR1 DFQATT, CDR2 SNEGSKA (reference sequence). The CDR3 sequence is 16 residues long. These data originate in a study of CD8 T cells in Susac syndrome. Random hexamers were used to reverse transcribe an amount of about 0.45 to 1 ug RNA. TCRdb itself ran the immunoSEQ multiplex PCR reads through MiXCR, one entry per CDR3 protein. In the table there are about 130,000 distinct CDR3 sequences, about 93% of which are singletons. The sequenced sample was CD4+ T cells from PBMCs. The rearrangement links TRBV20-1 to TRBJ2-2; 10 positions agree with TRBD2. The sequence was obtained from a human donor in good health. The CDR3 sequence: CSAFCSSGSSTGELFF. DNA of the CDR3: TGCAGTGCCTTCTGTTCTAGCGGGAGCTCAACCGGGGAGCTGTTTTTT.